Shown below are 20 T cell receptor beta chains from a single sample sequenced in a study of OX40 agonist ivuxolimab in advanced cancers. Only in-frame clones appear in the TCRdb table, and some are missing; sequencing was by immunoSEQ multiplex PCR. The sample has about 69,000 clones, under 90% seen once; the top ten hold approximately 6.1%. Sample: CD4+ or CD8+ T cells sorted from blood, taken in a trial of the OX40 agonist ivuxolimab. The receptor set was obtained from an adult with an advanced solid tumor such as melanoma, head and neck, liver or kidney cancer.

This clone was seen a single time. The gene calls are TRBV7-6 and TRBJ2-7; 9 bases agree with TRBD2. The CDR3 sequence is 16 residues long. Germline loops: CDR1 SGHVS, CDR2 FNYEAQ. Unmatched junction bases numbered 11, after V lost 5 bases and J lost 3 bases. Written as DNA, the CDR3 is TGTGCCAGCAGCCTCAGGCGGGAGGGCCAGGTCTACGAGCAGTACTTC. Amino acids: CASSLRREGQVYEQYF.

This clone was seen a handful of times. The rearrangement uses TRBV4-3 and TRBJ2-2; a weak D match, TRBD2 (6 bases). Looked up from germline, CDR1 is LGHNA and CDR2 is YSLEER. The CDR3 is 17 amino acids. Trimming pared 1 base from V and 3 bases from J, leaving 15 bases between. The DNA for the CDR3 is TGCGCCAGCAGCCAAGTGGGTTTCGGGGGAGACACCGGGGAGCTGTTTTTT. Translation: CASSQVGFGGDTGELFF.

V usage is TRBV5-4 and J usage is TRBJ2-4; 7 bases map to TRBD1. Germline V lookup: CDR1 SGHNT, CDR2 YYREEE (reference sequence). Germline trimming cut 5 bases from V and 2 bases from J; bases unmatched to any gene: 10. The CDR3 has 16 residues. The CDR3 protein is CASSLDPTGSKNIQYF. DNA for the CDR3: TGTGCCAGCAGTCTTGACCCGACAGGGTCCAAAAACATTCAGTACTTC.

A single count supports this clone. The rearrangement joins TRBV27 to TRBJ2-7; 12 bases map to TRBD2. This CDR3 is 17 amino acids long. Per germline, CDR1 MNHEY and CDR2 SMNVEV (reference sequence). Trimming took 3 bases from V and 5 from J; bases not matched to a gene: 11. CDR3 sequence reads: CASSLPRLAGGYHEQYF. CDR3 coding DNA: TGTGCCAGCAGTTTGCCCCGTCTAGCGGGAGGGTACCACGAGCAGTACTTC.

V usage is TRBV14 and J usage is TRBJ1-3; D is uncertain. V lost 5 bases and J lost 0, with 14 bases in between. CDR3 size: 16 residues. The germline V gene has CDR1 SGHDN and CDR2 FVKESK. CDR3 in amino acids: CASSVNIADSGNTIYF. CDR3 nucleotides: TGTGCCAGCAGCGTCAACATTGCAGACTCTGGAAACACCATATATTTT.

This clone was counted once. The V call is TRBV5-6, the J call TRBJ1-2; TRBD1 aligns across 7 bases. The CDR3 length is 15 residues. In germline, CDR1 is SGHDT, CDR2 YYEEEE. The trim removed 3 bases at V and 1 base at J, leaving 6 bases unmatched. The CDR3 sequence is CASSSPGDSNYGYTF. For the CDR3, the DNA is TGTGCCAGCAGCTCGCCCGGGGACAGTAACTATGGCTACACCTTC.

This clone was counted a few times. J is TRBJ2-1 and V is TRBV11-2; 11 nucleotides match TRBD2. Germline CDR1 is SGHAT and CDR2 is FQNNGV. There are 14 residues in the CDR3. Trimming cost V 4 bases and J 9 bases; bases outside gene matches: 5. The CDR3 is CASSYSGRAGEQFF. The CDR3 DNA is TGTGCCAGCAGCTATAGCGGGAGGGCCGGTGAGCAGTTCTTC.

This clone was counted once. The rearrangement joins TRBV14 to TRBJ2-1; D ambiguous. Germline V CDR1 and CDR2: SGHDN, FVKESK. This CDR3 region has 13 residues. V lost 1 base and J lost 1, with 2 bases in between. The CDR3 region is CASSQASYNEQFF. The CDR3 DNA reads TGTGCCAGCAGCCAAGCTTCCTACAATGAGCAGTTCTTC.

V is TRBV5-1 and J is TRBJ1-1, with D perhaps TRBD1 (6 bases). The ends were cut back, 3 bases at V and 2 bases at J, with 20 bases in the middle. Germline CDR1 reads SGHRS; CDR2 reads YFSETQ. The CDR3 covers 17 residues. CDR3 nucleotide sequence: TGCGCCAGCAGCTCTACAGGGATTCGGCACTCCAACACTGAAGCTTTCTTT. It is translated as CASSSTGIRHSNTEAFF.

This chain joins TRBV7-9 and TRBJ1-2; 9 bases are shared with TRBD1. Germline V CDR1 and CDR2: SEHNR, FQNEAQ (reference sequence). This CDR3 spans 13 amino acids. Trimming took 4 bases from V and 5 from J; bases not matched to a gene: 2. CDR3 DNA sequence: TGTGCCAGCAGCTGGGACAGGGAATATGGCTACACCTTC. Amino acids: CASSWDREYGYTF. Combining the CDR3 with reference TRBV7-9 and TRBJ1-2 gives the whole variable domain DTGVSQNPRHKITKRGQNVTFRCDPISEHNRLYWYRQTLGQGPEFLTYFQNEAQLEKSRLLSDRFSAERPKGSFSTLEIQRTEQGDSAMYLCASSWDREYGYTFGSGTRLTVV.

This chain connects TRBV7-2 to TRBJ1-2, with 7 bases fitting TRBD1. J was trimmed by 8 bases and V by 2 bases; bases with no gene match: 8. CDR3 size: 14 residues. Per germline, CDR1 SGHTA and CDR2 FQGNSA. The CDR3 region is CASSLRQGGGGYTF. In DNA form, the CDR3 reads TGTGCCAGCAGCTTAAGACAGGGAGGAGGAGGCTACACCTTC.

The V gene is TRBV19, the J gene TRBJ2-1; a weak D match, TRBD2 (6 bases). The CDR3 totals 13 residues. Germline V gene data show CDR1 as LNHDA and CDR2 as SQIVND (reference sequence). Trimming took 9 bases from V and 8 from J, leaving 17 bases between them. The CDR3 DNA follows: TGTGCCAGCCGGGACTCCCAGGAAGATGAGCAGTTCTTC. It translates to CASRDSQEDEQFF.

The chain is built from TRBV11-3 and TRBJ2-7; D is perhaps TRBD2 (6 bases). The germline gives CDR1 SGHNT, CDR2 YENEEA. The CDR3 has 16 amino acids. V shed 4 bases and J shed 7 bases, with 23 bases lying between them. The CDR3 loop reads CASSSRQWKEGEEQYF. The CDR3 DNA follows: TGTGCCAGCAGCTCCCGCCAGTGGAAGGAGGGCGAGGAGCAGTACTTC. The whole variable domain, remainder taken from reference TRBV11-3 and TRBJ2-7, is EAGVVQSPRYKIIEKKQPVAFWCNPISGHNTLYWYLQNLGQGPELLIRYENEEAVDDSQLPKDRFSAERLKGVDSTLKIQPAELGDSAVYLCASSSRQWKEGEEQYFGPGTRLTVT.

The J gene is TRBJ2-4, the V gene TRBV9; 9 bases align to TRBD1. The CDR3 sequence is 13 residues long. Germline assignment: CDR1 SGDLS and CDR2 YYNGEE. V lost 0 bases to trimming and J lost 12 bases; unmatched junction nucleotides: 4. The CDR3 is CASSVGTGDNQYF. Here the CDR3 DNA reads TGTGCCAGCAGCGTAGGGACAGGGGATAATCAGTACTTC.

The chain links TRBV11-2 to TRBJ2-1; a weak D match, TRBD2 (6 bases). With 8 bases removed from V and 5 bases from J, the gap between germline ends came to 16 bases. The CDR3 spans 14 residues. Germline V gives CDR1 SGHAT, CDR2 FQNNGV. The chain's CDR3 is CASGRASVDNEQFF. Here the CDR3 DNA reads TGTGCCAGCGGTAGGGCTAGCGTTGACAATGAGCAGTTCTTC.

The chain joins TRBV11-3 to TRBJ1-6; D gene ambiguous. The CDR3 has 13 residues. Trimming removed 3 bases at V and 4 bases at J, with 4 bases between. Germline V gives CDR1 SGHNT, CDR2 YENEEA. In DNA, the CDR3 is TGTGCCAGCAGCTTGGTGTATAATTCACCCCTCCACTTT. Protein product: CASSLVYNSPLHF.

The rearrangement uses TRBV19 and TRBJ1-1, with TRBD1 matching over 7 bases. There are 15 residues in the CDR3. The ends lost 5 bases at V and 1 base at J; junction bases unmatched: 7. Germline-derived CDR1 and CDR2 are LNHDA and SQIVND (reference sequence). CDR3 DNA sequence: TGTGCCAGTAGTCCAAGGGGGCGCGGGAACACTGAAGCTTTCTTT. As protein: CASSPRGRGNTEAFF.

The V gene is TRBV28, the J gene TRBJ1-1, with 8 positions matching TRBD1. The germline gives CDR1 MDHEN, CDR2 SYDVKM. The junction had 8 bases not matched to a gene; V was cut back by 5 bases and J by 6 bases. The CDR3 is made up of 14 amino acids. The chain's CDR3 is CASSPDRGFSEAFF. CDR3 coding DNA: TGTGCCAGCAGTCCAGACAGGGGTTTCTCTGAAGCTTTCTTT.

J is TRBJ2-7 and V is TRBV6-5; TRBD1 matches 7 bases. Trimming took 6 bases from V and 3 from J; bases not matched to a gene: 8. In germline, CDR1 is MNHEY, CDR2 SVGAGI. CDR3 length equals 14 residues. CDR3 amino acids: CASSPAGQVYEQYF. The CDR3 nucleotides read TGTGCCAGCAGCCCCGCTGGACAGGTCTACGAGCAGTACTTC.

The V call is TRBV7-9, the J call TRBJ1-1; a possible D gene is TRBD1 (5 bases). The CDR3 extends over 15 amino acids. The germline V gene encodes CDR1 SEHNR and CDR2 FQNEAQ (reference sequence). Trimming cost V 4 bases and J 1 base, with 13 bases left between them. In DNA form, the CDR3 reads TGTGCCAGCAGCTATTGGCAGGGTACGAACACTGAAGCTTTCTTT. Amino acid sequence: CASSYWQGTNTEAFF.